Below, 27 T cell receptor beta chains from the same sample are listed, as sequenced in a study of blood T cell repertoires in COVID-19 (dated by TCRdb to about 2020). Library construction relied on the immunoSEQ multiplex PCR assay. What TCRdb holds here is the immuneACCESS table cut down to in-frame rearrangements. Part of the clones is not present; checked against another copy, under half of the missing clones reflect an unresolved V gene, and the others are unexplained. For this sample the table gives 140,000 or so clones, of which about 79% were detected only once. The ten largest clones represent approximately 2.9% of the sample. Source material: peripheral blood. Every receptor here comes from a woman older than 75 with acute or convalescent COVID-19.

The rearrangement uses TRBV7-6 and TRBJ2-2; 9 bases line up with TRBD2. The germline CDR1 and CDR2 sequences are SGHVS and FNYEAQ. There are 19 residues in the CDR3. With 1 base clipped from V and 0 bases from J, the junction kept 9 bases outside the gene matches. This CDR3 is CASSLGELLAGSNTGELFF. In nucleotides, the CDR3 is TGTGCCAGCAGCTTAGGGGAGTTACTAGCGGGTTCGAACACCGGGGAGCTGTTTTTT.

The V call is TRBV19, the J call TRBJ1-1; D is undetermined. This CDR3 has 14 amino acids. Deletions cut 4 bases from V and 6 bases from J, with 15 bases between. Germline CDR1 is LNHDA and CDR2 is SQIVND (reference sequence). CDR3 amino acids: CASSTQAGVAEAFF. CDR3 DNA: TGTGCCAGTAGTACCCAGGCAGGCGTGGCTGAAGCTTTCTTT.

The chain has TRBV7-2 and TRBJ2-1; D might be TRBD2 (6 bases). In germline, CDR1 is SGHTA, CDR2 FQGNSA. V was clipped by 4 bases and J by 8 bases, with 24 bases between them. The length of the CDR3 is 17 residues. The CDR3 DNA sequence: TGTGCCAGCAGCTCCGACGGAGGGTACCCGCCCGGGGATGAGCAGTTCTTC. Residues: CASSSDGGYPPGDEQFF. Full variable domain (rest looked up from reference TRBV7-2 and TRBJ2-1): GAGVSQSPSNKVTEKGKDVELRCDPISGHTALYWYRQSLGQGLEFLIYFQGNSAPDKSGLPSDRFSAERTGGSVSTLTIQRTQQEDSAVYLCASSSDGGYPPGDEQFFGPGTRLTVL.

The rearrangement joins TRBV7-9 to TRBJ2-2, with 12 positions matching TRBD2. The CDR3 consists of 16 residues. Germline CDR1 SEHNR, CDR2 FQNEAQ (reference sequence). DNA for the CDR3: TGTGGTCTGACTAGCGGGGGTCGACAGAACACCGGGGAGCTGTTTTTT. This translates into CGLTSGGRQNTGELFF.

The genes are TRBV15 and TRBJ1-2; a possible D gene is TRBD1 (5 bases). V lost 3 bases and J lost 2, with 7 bases in between. Germline V CDR1 and CDR2: LNHNV, YYDKDF (reference sequence). The CDR3 contains 13 residues. CDR3 sequence: CATSRGPNYGYTF. CDR3 nucleotide sequence: TGTGCCACCAGCAGGGGGCCAAACTATGGCTACACCTTC.

This chain uses TRBV6-7 with TRBJ1-2; 7 bases are a match to TRBD1. TRBV6-7 is an ORF, and what it does is uncertain. The CDR3 contains 14 residues. The V gene end was trimmed by 6 bases and the J gene end by 0 bases; junction bases not matched to a gene: 4. The CDR3 DNA reads as TGTGCCAGCAGCTCCGGGACAGCTAACTATGGCTACACCTTC. Its protein product is CASSSGTANYGYTF.

This clone was counted a single time. The CDR3 nucleotides are TGTGCCAGCAGTCCGGGAGGGCTCCAGAGCACTGAAGCTTTCTTT. Protein: CASSPGGLQSTEAFF. The V gene is TRBV25-1, the J gene TRBJ1-1; D not resolved. Germline lookup yields CDR1 MGHDK and CDR2 SYGVNS. This CDR3 is 15 amino acids long. V was pared by 5 bases and J by 4 bases, with 17 bases between.

The CDR3 DNA reads TGTGCCACCGGGGGGGGTACAAACACCGGGGAGCTGTTTTTT. It translates to CATGGGTNTGELFF. V and J are TRBV24-1 and TRBJ2-2; 7 bases map to TRBD2. Losses at the gene ends were 9 bases for V and 2 bases for J; bases not matched to a gene: 5. The germline V gene has CDR1 KGHDR and CDR2 SFDVKD. The CDR3 runs 14 residues.

The chain carries TRBV5-6 and TRBJ1-1, with D unresolved. CDR1 is SGHDT and CDR2 is YYEEEE in the germline V gene. The CDR3 extends over 14 amino acids. The V gene lost 6 bases and the J gene lost 0 bases, with 12 bases spanning the gap. The CDR3 is CASIISGMNTEAFF. As DNA, the CDR3 is TGTGCCAGCATAATCTCGGGGATGAACACTGAAGCTTTCTTT. Drawing the rest from reference TRBV5-6 and TRBJ1-1, the complete variable domain is DAGVTQSPTHLIKTRGQQVTLRCSPKSGHDTVSWYQQALGQGPQFIFQYYEEEERQRGNFPDRFSGHQFPNYSSELNVNALLLGDSALYLCASIISGMNTEAFFGQGTRLTVV.

The chain couples TRBV7-3 to TRBJ2-2, with D unresolved. The CDR3 has 15 residues. CDR1 and CDR2 from the germline V gene are SGHTA and FQGTGA. V dropped 4 bases and J dropped 3 bases, with 12 bases sitting between them. CDR3 DNA sequence: TGTGCCAGCAGCTCCACTGCCAGCGACACCGGGGAGCTGTTTTTT. Translation: CASSSTASDTGELFF. Full variable domain (rest looked up from reference TRBV7-3 and TRBJ2-2): GAGVSQTPSNKVTEKGKYVELRCDPISGHTALYWYRQSLGQGPEFLIYFQGTGAADDSGLPNDRFFAVRPEGSVSTLKIQRTERGDSAVYLCASSSTASDTGELFFGEGSRLTVL.

Concerning this clone: The sample contains more than one DNA sequence encoding this CDR3. V is TRBV5-1 and J is TRBJ1-5; 9 nucleotides match TRBD1. This CDR3 contains 15 residues. Germline V gene data show CDR1 as SGHRS and CDR2 as YFSETQ. V trimming: 0 bases; J trimming: 2 bases; junction bases outside the gene matches: 0. The CDR3 bases are TGCGCCAGCAGCTTGGGGACAGGGGGCAATCAGCCCCAGCATTTT. Its protein product is CASSLGTGGNQPQHF. Together with reference TRBV5-1 and TRBJ1-5, the CDR3 gives the full variable domain: KAGVTQTPRYLIKTRGQQVTLSCSPISGHRSVSWYQQTPGQGLQFLFEYFSETQRNKGNFPGRFSGRQFSNSRSEMNVSTLELGDSALYLCASSLGTGGNQPQHFGDGTRLSIL.

This chain links TRBV3-1 (or the pseudogene TRBV3-2) with TRBJ2-1; D unresolved. From germline, CDR1 is LGHDT and CDR2 YNNKEL (reference sequence). This CDR3 comprises 15 residues. Trimming cost V 0 bases and J 6 bases, with 12 bases left between them. CDR3 coding DNA: TGTGCCAGCAGCCAAGATAAAGGTCGAGGCAATGAGCAGTTCTTC. Residues: CASSQDKGRGNEQFF.

The rearrangement uses TRBV5-6 and TRBJ1-2; 9 bases are a match to TRBD1. With 4 bases clipped from V and 8 bases from J, the junction kept 6 bases outside the gene matches. The germline CDR1 and CDR2 sequences are SGHDT and YYEEEE. The CDR3 extends over 13 amino acids. CDR3 amino acids: CASSQGTGYGYTF. The CDR3 DNA reads TGTGCCAGCAGCCAAGGGACAGGGTACGGCTACACCTTC.

This clone was counted once. The V call is TRBV7-3, the J call TRBJ1-1, with 9 bases matching TRBD1. CDR1 is SGHTA, CDR2 FQGTGA, per germline. The CDR3 totals 17 residues. Trimming cost V 1 base and J 4 bases; bases outside gene matches: 10. In DNA form, the CDR3 reads TGTGCCAGCAGCTTAAACGCCGGGACAGGGAAAAGCACTGAAGCTTTCTTT. It yields the protein CASSLNAGTGKSTEAFF.

This chain links TRBV6-5 with TRBJ1-2; no clear D gene. Germline assignment: CDR1 MNHEY and CDR2 SVGAGI. V shed 4 bases and J shed 3 bases, with 12 bases lying between them. The CDR3 totals 14 residues. The CDR3 DNA reads TGTGCCAGCAGTTCCCGGGCCGGGGACTATGGCTACACCTTC. Translated: CASSSRAGDYGYTF.

This chain joins TRBV5-5 and TRBJ1-2; D perhaps matches TRBD1 (5 bases). CDR3 length equals 13 residues. CDR1 and CDR2 (germline): SGHKS, YYEKEE (reference sequence). Trimming removed 3 bases from V and 1 base from J, with 7 bases in between. The CDR3 nucleotides are TGTGCCAGCAGCTGGGGACTTAACTATGGCTACACCTTC. As protein: CASSWGLNYGYTF.

The J gene is TRBJ2-7, the V gene TRBV20-1; TRBD2 agrees at 7 bases. Per germline, CDR1 DFQATT and CDR2 SNEGSKA (reference sequence). Unmatched junction bases numbered 0, after V lost 5 bases and J lost 2 bases. The CDR3 sequence is 11 residues long. CDR3 sequence reads: CSAGTTYEQYF. CDR3 in DNA: TGCAGTGCTGGGACTACCTACGAGCAGTACTTC.

The V call is TRBV5-6, the J call TRBJ2-7; no reliable D call. This CDR3 region has 14 residues. With 0 bases removed from V and 3 bases from J, the gap between germline ends came to 10 bases. Germline CDR1 is SGHDT and CDR2 is YYEEEE. The CDR3 here is CASSLDMAGYEQYF. The CDR3 bases are TGTGCCAGCAGCTTGGATATGGCAGGCTACGAGCAGTACTTC.

The J gene is TRBJ1-2, the V gene TRBV29-1; a weak D match, TRBD1 (5 bases). Germline loops: CDR1 SQVTM, CDR2 ANQGSEA. The CDR3 length is 12 residues. V lost 4 bases and J 4 bases, leaving 10 bases between the germline ends. The CDR3 DNA reads TGCAGCGTTGTCCCCGACAGCTATGGCTACACCTTC. This gives the protein CSVVPDSYGYTF.

The V call is TRBV6-5, the J call TRBJ2-1; D gene ambiguous. This CDR3 spans 11 amino acids. The germline V and J ends were trimmed by 8 bases and 8 bases, with 10 bases remaining between them. Germline CDR1 MNHEY, CDR2 SVGAGI. In DNA form, the CDR3 reads TGTGCCAGCTATAGCAACGATGAGCAGTTCTTC. Translating gives CASYSNDEQFF.

The J gene is TRBJ2-7, the V gene TRBV19, with TRBD1 as a possible D gene (6 bases). Germline CDR1 is LNHDA and CDR2 is SQIVND (reference sequence). Trimming pared 4 bases from V and 2 bases from J, leaving 12 bases between. There are 14 residues in the CDR3. The CDR3 reads CASSKGVGTYEQYF. The DNA for the CDR3 is TGTGCCAGTAGTAAGGGGGTTGGGACCTACGAGCAGTACTTC.

As DNA, the CDR3 is TGTGCCAGCAGTGAAAGGACATTTAATAGCAATCAGCCCCAGCATTTT. Protein sequence: CASSERTFNSNQPQHF. The rearrangement uses TRBV2 and TRBJ1-5; a weak D match, TRBD1 (5 bases). Germline lookup yields CDR1 SNHLY and CDR2 FYNNEI. This CDR3 is 16 amino acids long. V dropped 2 bases and J dropped 0 bases, with 11 bases sitting between them.

This sequence joins TRBV20-1 and TRBJ2-5; TRBD1 agrees at 7 bases. Germline V gene lookup returns CDR1 DFQATT and CDR2 SNEGSKA (reference sequence). After removal of 6 bases from V and 3 bases from J, the junction contained 1 base not matched to a gene. This CDR3 region has 11 residues. This chain's CDR3 is CSATGEETQYF. CDR3 sequence (DNA): TGCAGTGCCACAGGGGAAGAGACCCAGTACTTC.

J is TRBJ1-5 and V is TRBV6-5; 7 bases map to TRBD1. The CDR3 totals 14 residues. Germline V gene data show CDR1 as MNHEY and CDR2 as SVGAGI. J gave up 4 bases and V 6 bases, and 6 bases lay outside the gene matches. The DNA of the CDR3 is TGTGCCAGCAGACCTGGACAGGTTAATCAGCCCCAGCATTTT. This translates into CASRPGQVNQPQHF.

The chain couples TRBV7-3 to TRBJ1-2, with unresolved D. The CDR3 contains 11 residues. V was shortened by 5 bases and J by 8 bases, with 9 bases between the two germline ends. Germline values: CDR1 SGHTA, CDR2 FQGTGA. CDR3 protein: CASSPSRGYTF. CDR3 nucleotide sequence: TGTGCCAGCAGCCCCTCTCGGGGCTACACCTTC. Complete variable domain (other parts from reference TRBV7-3 and TRBJ1-2): GAGVSQTPSNKVTEKGKYVELRCDPISGHTALYWYRQSLGQGPEFLIYFQGTGAADDSGLPNDRFFAVRPEGSVSTLKIQRTERGDSAVYLCASSPSRGYTFGSGTRLTVV.

The chain couples TRBV25-1 to TRBJ2-4; the match to TRBD2 covers 7 bases. The length of the CDR3 is 16 residues. Germline V gives CDR1 MGHDK, CDR2 SYGVNS. V lost 4 bases, J lost 7 bases, and 13 bases stayed unmatched. CDR3 DNA sequence: TGTGCCAGCAGTGCTTCGACTAGCCGGGGGAGGAACATTCAGTACTTC. This gives the protein CASSASTSRGRNIQYF.

This rearrangement joins TRBV5-8 to TRBJ1-1; 8 bases are shared with TRBD1. CDR1 SGHTS and CDR2 YDEGEE come from the germline V gene. The CDR3 runs to 14 residues. Germline trimming cut 4 bases from V and 0 bases from J; bases unmatched to any gene: 2. The CDR3 DNA reads as TGTGCCAGCAGCAACAGGGGGATGAACACTGAAGCTTTCTTT. Its protein product is CASSNRGMNTEAFF.